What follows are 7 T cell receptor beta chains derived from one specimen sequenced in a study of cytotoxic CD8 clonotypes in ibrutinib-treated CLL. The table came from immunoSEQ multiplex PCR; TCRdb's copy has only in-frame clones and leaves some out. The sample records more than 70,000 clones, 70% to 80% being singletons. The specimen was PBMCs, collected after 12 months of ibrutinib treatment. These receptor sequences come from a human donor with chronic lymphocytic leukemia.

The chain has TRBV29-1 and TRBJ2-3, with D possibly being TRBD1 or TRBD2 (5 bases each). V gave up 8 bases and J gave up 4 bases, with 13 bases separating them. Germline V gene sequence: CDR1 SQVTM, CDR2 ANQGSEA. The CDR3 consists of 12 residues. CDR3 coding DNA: TGCAGCTTTACCAGGGACGCAGATACGCAGTATTTT. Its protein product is CSFTRDADTQYF.

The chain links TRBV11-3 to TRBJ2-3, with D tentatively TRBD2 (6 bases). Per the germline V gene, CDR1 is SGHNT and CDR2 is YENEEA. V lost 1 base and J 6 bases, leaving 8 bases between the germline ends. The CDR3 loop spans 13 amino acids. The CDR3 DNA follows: TGTGCCAGCAGCTTAGCCGCGGGGGATACGCAGTATTTT. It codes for CASSLAAGDTQYF.

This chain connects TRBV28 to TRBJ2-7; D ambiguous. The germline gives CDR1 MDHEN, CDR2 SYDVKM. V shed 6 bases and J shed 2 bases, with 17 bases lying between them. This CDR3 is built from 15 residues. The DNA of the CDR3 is TGTGCCAGCAGCCCCACTACCGACCGGCCCTACGAGCAGTACTTC. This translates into CASSPTTDRPYEQYF.

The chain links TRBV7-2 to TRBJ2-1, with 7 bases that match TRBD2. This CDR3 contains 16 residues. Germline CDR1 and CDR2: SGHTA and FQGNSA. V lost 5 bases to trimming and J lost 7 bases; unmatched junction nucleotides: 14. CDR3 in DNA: TGTGCCAGCAGCAGGGGAGGGGCGGGAGCATGGAATGAGCAGTTCTTC. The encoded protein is CASSRGGAGAWNEQFF.

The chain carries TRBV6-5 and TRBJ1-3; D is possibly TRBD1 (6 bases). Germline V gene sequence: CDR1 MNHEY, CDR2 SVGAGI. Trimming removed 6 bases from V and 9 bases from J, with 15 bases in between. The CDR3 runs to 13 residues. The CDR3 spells CASRNLEGGTIYF. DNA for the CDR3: TGTGCCAGCAGGAACTTGGAAGGGGGCACCATATATTTT.

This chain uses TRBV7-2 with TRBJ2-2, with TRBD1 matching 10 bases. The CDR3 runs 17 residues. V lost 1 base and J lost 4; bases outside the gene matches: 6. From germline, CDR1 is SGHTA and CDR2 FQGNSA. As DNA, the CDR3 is TGTGCCAGCAGCTTAGGTGCTGGGACAGGGGTCACCGGGGAGCTGTTTTTT. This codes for CASSLGAGTGVTGELFF.

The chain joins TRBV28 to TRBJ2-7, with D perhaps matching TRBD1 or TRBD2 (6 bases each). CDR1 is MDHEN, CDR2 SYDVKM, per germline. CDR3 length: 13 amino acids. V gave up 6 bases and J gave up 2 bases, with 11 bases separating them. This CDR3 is CASRRDTPYEQYF. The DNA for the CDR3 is TGTGCCAGCAGGCGGGACACCCCCTACGAGCAGTACTTC.